These 11 T cell receptor beta chains originate from one sample sequenced in a study of identical twins. TCRdb re-analysed the 5' RACE reads in MiXCR, keeping a single row per CDR3 protein. The sample yields 450,000 to 500,000 distinct CDR3 sequences, more than 13% seen once. The same sample was also studied in work on yellow fever vaccine responses in identical twins.

Sequenced sample: CD4+ T cells sorted from blood. These receptors were taken from a woman aged 18-35 years in good health.

This clonotype showed up many times. V usage is TRBV24-1 and J usage is TRBJ2-1; 7 bases align to TRBD2. Per germline, CDR1 KGHDR and CDR2 SFDVKD. The J segment lost 8 bases and the V segment lost 4 bases, leaving 13 bases of the junction unmatched. This CDR3 has 16 amino acids. The CDR3 sequence: CATSDPSGTYEDEQFF. The DNA for the CDR3 is TGTGCCACCAGTGACCCGAGCGGGACCTACGAGGATGAGCAGTTCTTC.

The V gene is TRBV20-1, the J gene TRBJ2-7; 7 bases are shared with TRBD1. Unmatched junction bases numbered 13, after V lost 2 bases and J lost 6 bases. Germline V CDR1 and CDR2: DFQATT, SNEGSKA (reference sequence). This CDR3 is built from 15 residues. This chain's CDR3 is CSARNLERDSPEQYF. The DNA of the CDR3 is TGCAGTGCTAGAAACCTCGAACGGGACAGCCCCGAGCAGTACTTC.

This clonotype was found many times. V gene TRBV5-1 combines with J gene TRBJ2-3; unclear D gene. Trimming shortened V by 4 bases and J by 1 base, and 10 bases separated the two germline ends. Germline V gives CDR1 SGHRS, CDR2 YFSETQ. The CDR3 sequence is 14 residues long. The CDR3 spells CASSVSFGTDTQYF. CDR3 nucleotides: TGCGCCAGCAGCGTGAGTTTTGGCACAGATACGCAGTATTTT. The variable domain in full, completed from reference TRBV5-1 and TRBJ2-3, reads KAGVTQTPRYLIKTRGQQVTLSCSPISGHRSVSWYQQTPGQGLQFLFEYFSETQRNKGNFPGRFSGRQFSNSRSEMNVSTLELGDSALYLCASSVSFGTDTQYFGPGTRLTVL.

This clonotype is a singleton in its sample. An end of the junction differs from the germline gene, which may be a read error. This chain connects TRBV3-1 to TRBJ2-5, with TRBD2 identical over 8 bases. The CDR3 is made up of 15 amino acids. Germline V CDR1 and CDR2: LGHDT, YNNKEL (reference sequence). This CDR3 is CASTQRGGPRETQYF. DNA of the CDR3: TGTGCCAGCACCCAACGGGGGGGGCCTCGGGAGACCCAGTACTTC.

This chain connects TRBV30 to TRBJ2-1, with a possible D match to TRBD1 (6 bases). The CDR3 spans 13 residues. CDR1 is GTSNPN and CDR2 is SVGIG in the germline V gene (reference sequence). Trimming removed 8 bases from V and 9 bases from J, with 20 bases in between. The CDR3 spells CAGDNFIGGEQFF. The CDR3 nucleotides are TGTGCCGGGGATAATTTTATAGGGGGTGAGCAGTTCTTC.

This clonotype has a handful of counts. The CDR3 region is CASSFRAGGLPFF. The CDR3 DNA is TGTGCCAGCAGCTTTCGAGCGGGGGGCCTGCCGTTCTTC. The genes are TRBV7-2 and TRBJ2-1; 9 bases agree with TRBD2. In germline, CDR1 is SGHTA, CDR2 FQGNSA. The V and J ends lost 3 bases and 15 bases, in that order; junction bases with no gene match: 9. The CDR3 runs 13 residues.

This clonotype was seen more than once but under ten times. At one end the junction does not follow the germline gene, possibly because of a read error. The rearrangement joins TRBV29-1 to TRBJ2-7, with D unclear. This CDR3 comprises 12 residues. Looked up from germline, CDR1 is SQVTM and CDR2 is ANQGSEA. CDR3 protein: CSVEGIAYEQYF. CDR3 sequence (DNA): TGCAGCGTCGAAGGCATAGCCTACGAGCAGTACTTC.

This clonotype was found many times. This chain connects TRBV5-1 to TRBJ2-1; possibly TRBD1 for D (5 bases). The CDR3 spans 17 residues. V lost 4 bases and J 7 bases, leaving 24 bases between the germline ends. The germline gives CDR1 SGHRS, CDR2 YFSETQ. The CDR3 loop reads CASSTGQVKGGGNEQFF. For the CDR3, the DNA is TGCGCCAGCAGCACCGGACAAGTAAAGGGTGGTGGGAATGAGCAGTTCTTC.

The chain employs TRBV12-3 or TRBV12-4 and TRBJ2-7; 8 nucleotides agree with TRBD2. J gave up 6 bases and V 6 bases, and 16 bases lay outside the gene matches. The length of the CDR3 is 16 residues. The CDR3 DNA reads TGTGCCAGCAGATATAGCGGGAAGGGAGGGAGGCGCGAGCAGTACTTC. Translated, it gives CASRYSGKGGRREQYF.

The gene calls are TRBV7-2 and TRBJ1-5, with a tentative D call TRBD1 (5 bases). Germline CDR1 SGHTA, CDR2 FQGNSA. The CDR3 length is 13 residues. Trimming took off 5 bases at V and 7 bases at J, with 12 bases between the two ends. CDR3 nucleotides: TGTGCCAGCAGCAGTCAAGGGGACCAGCCCCAGCATTTT. Translating gives CASSSQGDQPQHF.

There are many counts of this clonotype. The chain employs TRBV15 and TRBJ2-3; D ambiguous. Trimming cost V 3 bases and J 0 bases, with 10 bases left between them. The CDR3 has 15 amino acids. Germline V CDR1 and CDR2: LNHNV, YYDKDF (reference sequence). CDR3 DNA: TGTGCCACCAGCAGCTACAGACTGAGCACAGATACGCAGTATTTT. Its translation is CATSSYRLSTDTQYF.